The 23 T cell receptor beta chains reported below all come from one sample, sequenced in a study of blood T cells in healthy people across ages. A sample-barcoded 5' primer and a J-beta primer mix were used in a second PCR of roughly 6 to 11 cycles. TCRdb passed the 5' RACE reads through MiXCR, listing each CDR3 protein once. The sample consists of about 780,000 distinct CDR3 sequences, about 45% of them appearing once. Material for sequencing was blood. These receptors were obtained from a man older than 75 in good health.

This chain joins TRBV7-9 and TRBJ2-3; possible D gene TRBD2, 5 bases. Per germline, CDR1 SEHNR and CDR2 FQNEAQ (reference sequence). The CDR3 contains 15 residues. Trimming took off 5 bases at V and 2 bases at J, with 14 bases between the two ends. DNA of the CDR3: TGTGCCAGCAGCCTAAGCGGTTTATCCACAGATACGCAGTATTTT. Translated, it gives CASSLSGLSTDTQYF.

The CDR3 protein is CASRGPEGGNQPQHF. For the CDR3, the DNA is TGTGCCAGCCGGGGACCCGAAGGAGGAAATCAGCCCCAGCATTTT. The chain couples TRBV6-6 to TRBJ1-5; a weak D match, TRBD1 (5 bases). This CDR3 is 15 amino acids long. Trimming shortened V by 8 bases and J by 4 bases, and 18 bases separated the two germline ends. Germline V gene data show CDR1 as MNHNY and CDR2 as SVGAGI (reference sequence).

To note about this clonotype: Germline and junction disagree at one end, which may indicate a read error. This chain connects TRBV4-3 to TRBJ2-7; TRBD2 matches at 12 bases. Germline values: CDR1 LGHNA, CDR2 YSLEER. This CDR3 is built from 17 residues. The CDR3 here is CASSLWTSGASSYERYF. The CDR3 region has the DNA TGCGCCAGCAGCCTTTGGACTAGCGGGGCGAGCTCCTACGAGCGGTACTTC.

This clonotype was counted between two and nine times. J is TRBJ1-2 and V is TRBV25-1; D remains unclear. CDR3 length equals 13 residues. The ends were cut back, 3 bases at V and 8 bases at J, with 13 bases in the middle. The germline V gene encodes CDR1 MGHDK and CDR2 SYGVNS. In nucleotides, the CDR3 is TGTGCCAGCAGTGACCTACCAGTGAAAGGCTACACCTTC. This gives the protein CASSDLPVKGYTF.

In regard to this clonotype: An end of the junction does not agree with germline; a read error may underlie this. CDR3 nucleotides: TGCGCCAGCAGCCAAGTACCAGGAGGAGGGTACGAGCGGTACTTC. The encoded protein is CASSQVPGGGYERYF. The chain recombines TRBV4-1 with TRBJ2-7; D is possibly TRBD2 (6 bases). Per germline, CDR1 MGHRA and CDR2 YSYEKL. This CDR3 is built from 15 residues.

This clonotype was counted only a few times. The J gene is TRBJ2-5, the V gene TRBV18; D gene ambiguous. Germline assignment: CDR1 KGHSH and CDR2 LQKENI. Trimming shortened V by 4 bases and J by 3 bases, and 6 bases separated the two germline ends. The CDR3 is 12 amino acids. CDR3 sequence: CASSRREETQYF. CDR3 bases: TGTGCCAGCTCACGAAGGGAAGAGACCCAGTACTTC. Filled out from reference TRBV18 and TRBJ2-5, the complete variable domain reads NAGVMQNPRHLVRRRGQEARLRCSPMKGHSHVYWYRQLPEEGLKFMVYLQKENIIDESGMPKERFSAEFPKEGPSILRIQQVVRGDSAAYFCASSRREETQYFGPGTRLLVL.

This clonotype was counted ten times or more. The V gene is TRBV10-3, the J gene TRBJ2-1; 9 nucleotides agree with TRBD2. Germline V lookup: CDR1 ENHRY, CDR2 SYGVKD. This CDR3 comprises 15 residues. Trimming at V came to 5 bases and at J to 5 bases, leaving 7 bases not matched to a gene. The CDR3 region has the DNA TGTGCCATCAGTCTAGCGGGACGCCAAGACAATGAGCAGTTCTTC. It is translated as CAISLAGRQDNEQFF.

V is TRBV6-6 and J is TRBJ1-5, with 7 positions matching TRBD1. V gave up 6 bases and J gave up 6 bases; unmatched junction bases: 8. The CDR3 has 14 residues. Germline CDR1 is MNHNY and CDR2 is SVGAGI (reference sequence). CDR3 region: CASRDPGGGQPQHF. The CDR3 DNA follows: TGTGCCAGCAGAGACCCAGGGGGTGGTCAGCCCCAGCATTTT.

This chain joins TRBV20-1 and TRBJ2-3; D gene unclear. Germline V gives CDR1 DFQATT, CDR2 SNEGSKA (reference sequence). V was cut by 3 bases and J by 2 bases, with 9 bases left in between. CDR3 length: 13 residues. CDR3 bases: TGCAGTGCTAGGCCGGTCGTCACAGATACGCAGTATTTT. Translating gives CSARPVVTDTQYF.

This clonotype showed up many times. The CDR3 DNA reads TGTGCCAGCTCAGGCGGGACAGGGGATTTGGAGACCCAGTACTTC. Protein sequence: CASSGGTGDLETQYF. The chain employs TRBV12-3 or TRBV12-4 and TRBJ2-5; 10 nucleotides agree with TRBD1. Losses at the gene ends were 8 bases for V and 5 bases for J; bases not matched to a gene: 11. This CDR3 spans 15 amino acids.

Here the CDR3 DNA reads TGTGCCAGCAGTAGTAGCGGGGAAGGCTACAATGAGCAGTTCTTC. Translating gives CASSSSGEGYNEQFF. V and J are TRBV27 and TRBJ2-1; 8 bases fit TRBD2. The CDR3 totals 15 residues. The trim removed 5 bases at V and 3 bases at J, leaving 6 bases unmatched. In germline, CDR1 is MNHEY, CDR2 SMNVEV (reference sequence).

This sequence joins TRBV27 and TRBJ2-3; D possibly corresponds to TRBD1 (7 bases). This CDR3 is 16 amino acids long. The V and J ends lost 5 bases and 3 bases respectively, with 18 bases between them. CDR1 is MNHEY and CDR2 is SMNVEV in the germline V gene (reference sequence). The CDR3 spells CASSRGVGQRTDTQYF. CDR3 nucleotides: TGTGCCAGCAGTAGGGGGGTGGGACAGCGGACAGATACGCAGTATTTT.

This clonotype was observed many times. CDR3 coding DNA: TGTGCCAGCAGCTTAGCCGGAAGAGAGACCCAGTACTTC. Translating it yields CASSLAGRETQYF. The genes are TRBV7-2 and TRBJ2-5; no clear D gene. This CDR3 has 13 amino acids. V was shortened by 0 bases and J by 4 bases, with 6 bases between the two germline ends. Germline CDR1 is SGHTA and CDR2 is FQGNSA.

The CDR3 reads CSARGRGGVSYNEQFF. The CDR3, as DNA: TGCAGTGCTAGAGGTCGCGGGGGGGTCTCCTACAATGAGCAGTTCTTC. J is TRBJ2-1 and V is TRBV20-1, with 9 bases lining up with TRBD2. After removal of 1 base from V and 0 bases from J, the junction contained 4 bases not matched to a gene. The CDR3 extends over 16 amino acids. CDR1 and CDR2 from the germline V gene are DFQATT and SNEGSKA (reference sequence).

V and J are TRBV5-1 and TRBJ2-7, with a weak D call TRBD2 (5 bases). Germline V lookup: CDR1 SGHRS, CDR2 YFSETQ. This CDR3 contains 15 residues. The V end lost 3 bases, the J end lost 7 bases, and 20 bases lay between the germline ends. CDR3 in amino acids: CASSSSAGGYNEQYF. Written as DNA, the CDR3 is TGCGCCAGCAGCTCCAGTGCGGGTGGTTACAATGAGCAGTACTTC.

The chain carries TRBV6-1 and TRBJ1-2; D remains unclear. V lost 8 bases and J 6 bases, leaving 10 bases between the germline ends. Germline lookup yields CDR1 MNHNS and CDR2 SASEGT. The CDR3 is 11 amino acids. The CDR3 nucleotides read TGTGCCAGCGGGTTCAGCGATGGCTACACCTTC. Encoded protein: CASGFSDGYTF.

The V gene is TRBV27, the J gene TRBJ1-1; 7 bases agree with TRBD1. The trim removed 6 bases at V and 0 bases at J, leaving 1 base unmatched. Germline V lookup: CDR1 MNHEY, CDR2 SMNVEV (reference sequence). The CDR3 extends over 13 amino acids. As DNA, the CDR3 is TGTGCCAGCAGAGACAGGGTGAACACTGAAGCTTTCTTT. This translates into CASRDRVNTEAFF.

The chain uses TRBV20-1 and TRBJ2-3; 12 nucleotides match TRBD2. V shed 3 bases and J 3 bases; nucleotides not matched to a gene: 7. CDR1 is DFQATT and CDR2 is SNEGSKA in the germline V gene (reference sequence). The CDR3 length is 16 residues. CDR3 protein: CSASPGTSGRTDTQYF. DNA of the CDR3: TGCAGTGCTAGCCCCGGGACTAGCGGGCGGACAGATACGCAGTATTTT.

The chain uses TRBV20-1 and TRBJ2-5, with a possible D match to TRBD1 (6 bases). The V and J ends lost 6 bases and 1 base respectively, with 21 bases between them. The CDR3 covers 16 residues. From germline, CDR1 is DFQATT and CDR2 SNEGSKA (reference sequence). The CDR3 DNA reads TGCAGTGCCCCATTTGGCCCCAGGGGACCCCAAGAGACCCAGTACTTC. It encodes CSAPFGPRGPQETQYF.

Comment on this clonotype: This is likely a read error, given that the CDR3 carries no conserved phenylalanine or tryptophan at its end. The V call is TRBV6-1, the J call TRBJ2-3; D unclear. Between the trimmed V and J ends, which lost 5 bases and 0 bases, there was a span of 9 bases. This CDR3 spans 14 amino acids. Germline loops: CDR1 MNHNS, CDR2 SASEGT. CDR3 sequence: CASSLIPSTDTQYL. In DNA, the CDR3 is TGTGCCAGCAGTTTAATCCCTAGCACAGATACGCAGTATCTT.

The CDR3 loop is CASSQARETQYF. The CDR3 DNA sequence: TGTGCCAGCAGCCAAGCTCGAGAGACCCAGTACTTC. This sequence joins TRBV14 and TRBJ2-5; D unclear. This CDR3 contains 12 residues. Trimming took 1 base from V and 4 from J, leaving 4 bases between them. Per germline, CDR1 SGHDN and CDR2 FVKESK.

The gene calls are TRBV5-1 and TRBJ2-5; no firm D call. The CDR3 is 15 amino acids. Germline CDR1 reads SGHRS; CDR2 reads YFSETQ. V gave up 0 bases and J gave up 2 bases, with 11 bases separating them. This CDR3 reads CASSLVQASQETQYF. CDR3 DNA sequence: TGCGCCAGCAGCTTGGTCCAGGCCAGTCAAGAGACCCAGTACTTC.

V usage is TRBV20-1 and J usage is TRBJ1-4; D possibly corresponds to TRBD1 (5 bases). Trimming took 0 bases from V and 5 from J, leaving 7 bases between them. Germline CDR1 reads DFQATT; CDR2 reads SNEGSKA (reference sequence). The CDR3 covers 13 residues. DNA for the CDR3: TGCAGTGCTAGAGAGGGGGGGAATGAAAAACTGTTTTTT. This translates into CSAREGGNEKLFF.